The 31 T cell receptor beta chains given below trace back to one sample, sequenced in a study of identical twins. TCRdb analysed the 5' RACE reads with MiXCR anew, one entry per CDR3 protein. The sample has nearly 900,000 distinct CDR3 sequences, 12% seen once. The sample was also linked to a second study, of yellow fever vaccine responses in identical twins.

The sample was PBMCs. The receptors were gathered from a young woman in good health.

The V gene is TRBV7-3, the J gene TRBJ2-2; no firm D call. V lost 1 base and J 0 bases, leaving 9 bases between the germline ends. The CDR3 covers 16 residues. Per the germline V gene, CDR1 is SGHTA and CDR2 is FQGTGA. The CDR3 DNA follows: TGTGCCAGCAGCTTAATTCCCTACCCGAACACCGGGGAGCTGTTTTTT. This translates into CASSLIPYPNTGELFF.

This chain links TRBV12-3 or TRBV12-4 with TRBJ1-1; the D gene is possibly TRBD1 (5 bases). With 7 bases removed from V and 3 bases from J, the gap between germline ends came to 15 bases. The CDR3 length is 14 residues. Here the CDR3 DNA reads TGTGCCAGCACCTTCCCGGGGGGACACACTGAAGCTTTCTTT. Its translation is CASTFPGGHTEAFF.

J is TRBJ2-1 and V is TRBV11-2; no definite D call. CDR1 and CDR2 (germline): SGHAT, FQNNGV. V was pared by 3 bases and J by 10 bases, with 10 bases between. The CDR3 has 12 amino acids. CDR3 protein: CASSFSGVEQFF. CDR3 sequence (DNA): TGTGCCAGCAGCTTCTCTGGGGTGGAGCAGTTCTTC.

There are a few counts of this clonotype. The chain is built from TRBV5-5 and TRBJ2-3; D is perhaps TRBD2 (6 bases). Trimming pared 5 bases from V and 1 base from J, leaving 14 bases between. The CDR3 contains 15 residues. Germline V gene sequence: CDR1 SGHKS, CDR2 YYEKEE (reference sequence). The DNA for the CDR3 is TGTGCCAGCAGTCACCTGACTAGAGGCACAGATACGCAGTATTTT. Translating it yields CASSHLTRGTDTQYF. The variable domain in full, with the rest retrieved from reference TRBV5-5 and TRBJ2-3, is DAGVTQSPTHLIKTRGQQVTLRCSPISGHKSVSWYQQVLGQGPQFIFQYYEKEERGRGNFPDRFSARQFPNYSSELNVNALLLGDSALYLCASSHLTRGTDTQYFGPGTRLTVL.

V gene TRBV7-9 combines with J gene TRBJ1-1, with D possibly TRBD1 on 5 matching bases. Germline CDR1 SEHNR, CDR2 FQNEAQ (reference sequence). CDR3 size: 14 residues. V was cut by 6 bases and J by 1 base, with 12 bases left in between. The CDR3 protein is CASRSQGTNTEAFF. The DNA of the CDR3 is TGTGCCAGCAGAAGCCAAGGGACGAACACTGAAGCTTTCTTT.

The chain links TRBV5-1 to TRBJ2-1; 10 bases line up with TRBD2. This CDR3 contains 15 residues. Germline lookup yields CDR1 SGHRS and CDR2 YFSETQ. After removal of 0 bases from V and 9 bases from J, the junction contained 6 bases not matched to a gene. In DNA, the CDR3 is TGCGCCAGCAGCTTGGGGCTAGCGGGAGTGCTTGAGCAGTTCTTC. As protein: CASSLGLAGVLEQFF.

This clonotype occurred a few times. Compared with germline, one end of the junction differs, possibly owing to a read error. V gene TRBV12-3 or TRBV12-4 combines with J gene TRBJ1-1; D not resolved. CDR3 length: 12 residues. This CDR3 reads CASSCCWGITLF. As DNA, the CDR3 is TGTGCCAGCAGTTGTTGCTGGGGTATAACTCTCTTT.

The chain joins TRBV12-5 to TRBJ2-2; perhaps D is TRBD1 or TRBD2 (5 bases each). Looked up from germline, CDR1 is LGHNT and CDR2 is FRNRAP. The V gene lost 3 bases and the J gene lost 4 bases, with 18 bases spanning the gap. This CDR3 is 17 amino acids long. CDR3 loop: CASGFVRPAGTTGELFF. In DNA form, the CDR3 reads TGTGCTAGTGGTTTCGTACGGCCGGCAGGGACCACCGGGGAGCTGTTTTTT.

This clonotype was detected a few times. The chain has TRBV5-1 and TRBJ2-3; 12 bases align to TRBD2. Unmatched junction bases numbered 4, after V lost 1 base and J lost 1 base. Germline values: CDR1 SGHRS, CDR2 YFSETQ. The CDR3 spans 17 residues. CDR3 in amino acids: CASSLRSSGRGTDTQYF. CDR3 sequence (DNA): TGCGCCAGCAGCTTGAGGTCTAGCGGGAGGGGCACAGATACGCAGTATTTT.

This clonotype was counted only a few times. This sequence joins TRBV4-1 and TRBJ2-5; 8 bases align to TRBD2. With 4 bases clipped from V and 3 bases from J, the junction kept 13 bases outside the gene matches. Germline V CDR1 and CDR2: MGHRA, YSYEKL. The CDR3 totals 17 residues. CDR3 loop: CASSRSRLAGREETQYF. The CDR3 region has the DNA TGCGCCAGCAGCCGTTCTCGGCTAGCGGGCCGGGAAGAGACCCAGTACTTC.

This clonotype was seen repeatedly, ten times or more. The genes are TRBV9 and TRBJ2-3; no definite D call. Germline V lookup: CDR1 SGDLS, CDR2 YYNGEE. V was shortened by 0 bases and J by 10 bases, with 9 bases between the two germline ends. This CDR3 has 12 residues. The CDR3 is CASSVDFFAQYF. CDR3 sequence (DNA): TGTGCCAGCAGCGTAGATTTCTTTGCGCAGTATTTT.

This clonotype was counted once. This chain links TRBV19 with TRBJ2-1; TRBD2 might be the D (6 bases). CDR3 length equals 16 residues. CDR1 and CDR2 (germline): LNHDA, SQIVND (reference sequence). V dropped 10 bases and J dropped 5 bases, with 24 bases sitting between them. The DNA for the CDR3 is TGTGCCACTGCATCTCTAGGGACTGACAAAAACAATGAGCAGTTCTTC. It codes for CATASLGTDKNNEQFF.

This clonotype has more than one count but fewer than ten. The V and J genes are TRBV2 and TRBJ1-2; TRBD1 is a possible D gene (5 bases). Trimming cost V 5 bases and J 8 bases, with 15 bases left between them. The CDR3 covers 13 residues. Looked up from germline, CDR1 is SNHLY and CDR2 is FYNNEI. The CDR3 region is CASSRDFSGGYTF. The CDR3 coding sequence is TGTGCCAGCAGTCGGGACTTTTCGGGCGGCTACACCTTC.

The chain recombines TRBV5-1 with TRBJ1-2; D unclear. V was pared by 0 bases and J by 6 bases, with 12 bases between. Germline V lookup: CDR1 SGHRS, CDR2 YFSETQ. CDR3 length: 14 residues. CDR3 sequence reads: CASSLDGSSNGYTF. CDR3 sequence (DNA): TGCGCCAGCAGCTTGGACGGGAGCTCGAATGGCTACACCTTC.

The rearrangement joins TRBV29-1 to TRBJ2-1; D is uncertain. Germline V gene data show CDR1 as SQVTM and CDR2 as ANQGSEA. The CDR3 has 16 amino acids. Trimming stripped 7 bases from V and 1 base from J, with 20 bases between. In nucleotides, the CDR3 is TGCAGCGCTAGTATGTTGGTTTTGGGATCCTACAATGAGCAGTTCTTC. Its protein product is CSASMLVLGSYNEQFF.

This rearrangement joins TRBV29-1 to TRBJ2-5, with D possibly TRBD1 on 5 matching bases. CDR3 length equals 13 residues. V was pared by 4 bases and J by 8 bases, with 17 bases between. The V gene's germline CDR1 is SQVTM and CDR2 ANQGSEA. The CDR3 loop is CSVVPDTHITQYF. The CDR3 nucleotides are TGCAGCGTTGTCCCGGACACCCATATAACCCAGTACTTC.

This clonotype was recorded many times. This rearrangement joins TRBV5-1 to TRBJ2-7, with TRBD1 as a possible D gene (6 bases). The germline V gene encodes CDR1 SGHRS and CDR2 YFSETQ. V was trimmed by 0 bases and J by 3 bases, leaving 10 bases between them. The CDR3 has 14 residues. The CDR3 DNA reads as TGCGCCAGCAGCTTGGGGACAGAGAACTACGAGCAGTACTTC. Protein: CASSLGTENYEQYF.

This clonotype was seen at least ten times. This sequence joins TRBV12-3 or TRBV12-4 and TRBJ2-1; tentatively, D is TRBD2 (7 bases). V lost 4 bases and J 6 bases, leaving 16 bases between the germline ends. The CDR3 loop spans 15 amino acids. The CDR3 sequence is CASSYEGGGGNEQFF. The CDR3 nucleotides are TGTGCCAGCAGTTACGAGGGGGGCGGGGGCAATGAGCAGTTCTTC.

This clonotype was picked up a small number of times. The chain is built from TRBV6-5 and TRBJ2-5; no clear D gene. Trimming cost V 5 bases and J 5 bases, with 21 bases left between them. Germline V gene lookup returns CDR1 MNHEY and CDR2 SVGAGI. The CDR3 is 16 residues long. CDR3 in amino acids: CASSHRPERSEETQYF. In DNA, the CDR3 is TGTGCCAGCAGTCACCGTCCTGAACGATCAGAGGAGACCCAGTACTTC.

This clonotype came up a few times. V gene TRBV6-6 combines with J gene TRBJ1-1; D is unresolved. This CDR3 is 13 amino acids long. V shed 1 base and J shed 7 bases, with 10 bases lying between them. Germline assignment: CDR1 MNHNY and CDR2 SVGAGI (reference sequence). The chain's CDR3 is CASSYYKEVEAFF. As DNA, the CDR3 is TGTGCCAGCAGTTACTACAAAGAGGTTGAAGCTTTCTTT.

This clonotype was recorded a few times. V and J are TRBV12-3 or TRBV12-4 and TRBJ1-2; D may be TRBD1 (5 bases). This CDR3 contains 12 residues. Trimming pared 9 bases from V and 6 bases from J, leaving 14 bases between. The CDR3 DNA follows: TGTGCCAGTTGGCAGGGAGGGAATGGCTACACCTTC. Translated: CASWQGGNGYTF.

This clonotype was found a few times. The chain combines TRBV5-1 with TRBJ2-1; a possible D gene is TRBD1 (5 bases). The germline V and J ends were trimmed by 3 bases and 4 bases, with 14 bases remaining between them. Germline-derived CDR1 and CDR2 are SGHRS and YFSETQ. This CDR3 comprises 15 residues. CDR3 loop: CASSYNAQGYNEQFF. The DNA for the CDR3 is TGCGCCAGCAGCTACAATGCTCAGGGATACAATGAGCAGTTCTTC.

This clonotype was detected many times. The chain has TRBV29-1 and TRBJ1-4; D gene uncertain. The CDR3 contains 10 residues. Germline CDR1 is SQVTM and CDR2 is ANQGSEA. Trimming removed 7 bases from V and 5 bases from J, with 5 bases in between. The CDR3 DNA reads as TGCAGCGGAGGCAATGAAAAACTGTTTTTT. Amino acids: CSGGNEKLFF.

This clonotype was counted only a few times. The chain recombines TRBV4-2 with TRBJ2-3; 7 bases match TRBD1. V lost 6 bases and J lost 3; bases outside the gene matches: 6. Looked up from germline, CDR1 is LGHNA and CDR2 is YNFKEQ. This CDR3 spans 14 amino acids. The CDR3 loop reads CASSPLTGTDTQYF. DNA of the CDR3: TGTGCCAGCAGTCCGCTGACAGGGACAGATACGCAGTATTTT.

This clonotype has more than one count but fewer than ten. The DNA for the CDR3 is TGCAGTGCTAGAGGCGGGAAAGTGAGCACAGATACGCAGTATTTT. Translated, it gives CSARGGKVSTDTQYF. J is TRBJ2-3 and V is TRBV20-1; maybe TRBD2 (6 bases). V lost 1 base and J lost 0, with 11 bases in between. The CDR3 has 15 amino acids. Germline CDR1 reads DFQATT; CDR2 reads SNEGSKA (reference sequence).

The rearrangement uses TRBV19 and TRBJ2-1, with a possible D match to TRBD1 (5 bases). CDR1 and CDR2 (germline): LNHDA, SQIVND (reference sequence). The V end was cut by 3 bases, the J end by 0 bases, with 12 bases between. The CDR3 totals 16 residues. The CDR3 DNA reads as TGTGCCAGTAGTATCCCAGGGCTAAGCTCCTACAATGAGCAGTTCTTC. This gives the protein CASSIPGLSSYNEQFF. The variable domain in full, completed from reference TRBV19 and TRBJ2-1, reads DGGITQSPKYLFRKEGQNVTLSCEQNLNHDAMYWYRQDPGQGLRLIYYSQIVNDFQKGDIAEGYSVSREKKESFPLTVTSAQKNPTAFYLCASSIPGLSSYNEQFFGPGTRLTVL.

This chain links TRBV6-1 with TRBJ2-2; maybe TRBD1 (5 bases). CDR1 is MNHNS and CDR2 is SASEGT in the germline V gene. V dropped 0 bases and J dropped 3 bases, with 20 bases sitting between them. There are 19 residues in the CDR3. Here the CDR3 DNA reads TGTGCCAGCAGTGAAGCTAGGGGATCCCGGTTACGGGACACCGGGGAGCTGTTTTTT. Translated, it gives CASSEARGSRLRDTGELFF.

The table lists this clonotype with a few counts. The chain links TRBV6-1 to TRBJ1-1; D gene ambiguous. Germline V gene sequence: CDR1 MNHNS, CDR2 SASEGT. V shed 5 bases and J shed 1 base, with 11 bases lying between them. This CDR3 comprises 14 residues. CDR3 sequence (DNA): TGTGCCAGCAGTACCGTCGTTGGGAACACTGAAGCTTTCTTT. It is translated as CASSTVVGNTEAFF.

This clonotype was picked up many times. V and J are TRBV4-2 and TRBJ2-3; weak D call: TRBD2 (6 bases). The CDR3 has 15 amino acids. CDR1 and CDR2 (germline): LGHNA, YNFKEQ. V lost 1 base and J 3 bases, leaving 11 bases between the germline ends. DNA for the CDR3: TGTGCCAGCAGCCAAGGTGTACTAGCTACAGATACGCAGTATTTT. Protein sequence: CASSQGVLATDTQYF.

The chain uses TRBV15 and TRBJ2-1; 8 bases map to TRBD2. The CDR3 is made up of 18 amino acids. The germline V gene encodes CDR1 LNHNV and CDR2 YYDKDF (reference sequence). V was clipped by 0 bases and J by 0 bases; unmatched bases: 7. The CDR3 loop is CATSREIPGGPSYNEQFF. The CDR3 DNA reads TGTGCCACCAGCAGAGAGATCCCGGGAGGGCCCTCCTACAATGAGCAGTTCTTC.

The chain links TRBV4-1 to TRBJ2-5, with TRBD2 identical over 12 bases. Germline CDR1 reads MGHRA; CDR2 reads YSYEKL. The CDR3 runs to 17 residues. The junction had 4 bases not matched to a gene; V was cut back by 0 bases and J by 2 bases. Here the CDR3 reads CASSQDRTSGAQETQYF. The DNA of the CDR3 is TGCGCCAGCAGCCAAGATCGGACTAGCGGGGCACAAGAGACCCAGTACTTC.